This TCR beta chain was found in a study of PD-1 blockade in classical Hodgkin lymphoma. Study outcomes and limitations: Newly diagnosed patients were reported to exhibit reduced baseline TCR diversity relative to healthy donors.

Noted time point: cycle 4 day 1 (C4D1), after 6 weeks of nivolumab. Each patient's relapse followed autologous stem cell transplantation, and brentuximab vedotin exposure varied. Negative magnetic selection isolated CD4+ T cells from thawed PBMCs. V lost 0 bases to trimming and J lost 1 base; unmatched junction nucleotides: 6. Germline V lookup: CDR1 MNHEY, CDR2 SVGAGI. The CDR3 has 16 residues. Data came from immunoSEQ multiplex PCR; TCRdb stores just in-frame clones and leaves some out. The table has around 13,000 clones, almost 90% seen once. Details on this clone: Its antigen is undetermined.

This clonotype originated in a human donor with classical Hodgkin lymphoma. The sample in question was CD4+ T cells from blood, obtained before the fourth cycle of nivolumab. The chain has TRBV6-5 and TRBJ2-7; 7 bases fit TRBD1. The CDR3 sequence is CASSYSRRTGSYEQYF. CDR3 bases: TGTGCCAGCAGTTACTCCCGCAGGACAGGATCCTACGAGCAGTACTTC.